This T cell receptor (beta chain) was captured in a study of OX40 agonist ivuxolimab in advanced cancers. Looking at the study overall: The patients received agonistic anti-OX40 (CD134) antibody ivuxolimab. Three dose-escalation patients had partial responses: one with hepatocellular carcinoma and two with cutaneous melanoma.

Peripheral blood came from all dose cohorts at three timepoints. The germline V and J ends were trimmed by 4 bases and 5 bases, with 14 bases remaining between them. Germline V gives CDR1 MNHEY, CDR2 SVGAGI. The CDR3 is 14 residues long. Here immunoSEQ multiplex PCR was the method, and the copy in TCRdb shows in-frame clones only, minus some. The table shows about 95,000 clones, with 90% to 95% occurring only once. The V call is TRBV6-5, the J call TRBJ2-5; D possibly corresponds to TRBD1 (5 bases). The clonotype comes from an adult with an advanced solid tumor such as melanoma, head and neck, liver or kidney cancer. The source material was CD4+ or CD8+ T cells sorted from blood, sampled in a trial of the OX40 agonist ivuxolimab. The CDR3 region has the DNA TGTGCCAGCAGTTTGCAGGGCCCTCGGGAGACCCAGTACTTC. It codes for CASSLQGPRETQYF.